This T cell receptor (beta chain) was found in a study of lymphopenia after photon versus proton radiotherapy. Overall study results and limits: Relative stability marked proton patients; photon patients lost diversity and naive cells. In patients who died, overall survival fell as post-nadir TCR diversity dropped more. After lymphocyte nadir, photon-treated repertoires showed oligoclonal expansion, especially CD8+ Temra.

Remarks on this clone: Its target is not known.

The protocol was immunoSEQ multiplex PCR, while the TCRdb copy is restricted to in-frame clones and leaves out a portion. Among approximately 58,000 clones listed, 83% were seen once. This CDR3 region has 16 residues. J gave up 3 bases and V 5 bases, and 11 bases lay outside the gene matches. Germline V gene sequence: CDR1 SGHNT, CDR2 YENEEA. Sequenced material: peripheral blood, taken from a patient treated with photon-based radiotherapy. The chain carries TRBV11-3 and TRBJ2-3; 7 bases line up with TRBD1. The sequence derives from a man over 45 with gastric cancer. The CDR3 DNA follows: TGTGCCAGCAGCGCCAACACAGGGGTGGGAACAGATACGCAGTATTTT. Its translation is CASSANTGVGTDTQYF.